One and the same sample provided the 25 T cell receptor beta chains below, sequenced in a study of blood T cell repertoires in COVID-19. Produced via immunoSEQ multiplex PCR; TCRdb's table is partial and in-frame only. The sample yields fewer than 45,000 clones, roughly four fifths seen once. The sample consisted of peripheral blood. The source is a man aged 35 to 55 with active or convalescent COVID-19.

This rearrangement joins TRBV7-2 to TRBJ2-7; weak D call: TRBD1 (6 bases). CDR1 and CDR2 from the germline V gene are SGHTA and FQGNSA. Trimming pared 0 bases from V and 0 bases from J, leaving 6 bases between. There are 14 residues in the CDR3. CDR3 DNA sequence: TGTGCCAGCAGCTTAGCGGACAGCTCCTACGAGCAGTACTTC. It specifies CASSLADSSYEQYF. Full variable domain (rest looked up from reference TRBV7-2 and TRBJ2-7): GAGVSQSPSNKVTEKGKDVELRCDPISGHTALYWYRQSLGQGLEFLIYFQGNSAPDKSGLPSDRFSAERTGGSVSTLTIQRTQQEDSAVYLCASSLADSSYEQYFGPGTRLTVT.

This chain uses TRBV10-3 with TRBJ1-6; D might be TRBD1 (6 bases). Trimming took off 10 bases at V and 4 bases at J, with 11 bases between the two ends. Germline values: CDR1 ENHRY, CDR2 SYGVKD. The CDR3 is 13 residues long. The CDR3 DNA reads TGTGCCACCGGGACATCTTATAATTCACCCCTCCACTTT. It specifies CATGTSYNSPLHF.

The rearrangement uses TRBV12-3 or TRBV12-4 and TRBJ1-1, with unresolved D. The CDR3 is 13 amino acids. V gave up 1 base and J gave up 1 base, with 4 bases separating them. In DNA, the CDR3 is TGTGCCAGCAGTTTAGTCAGGAACACTGAAGCTTTCTTT. It codes for CASSLVRNTEAFF.

This chain connects TRBV7-9 to TRBJ2-1, with TRBD1 matching 9 bases. Germline V gene data show CDR1 as SEHNR and CDR2 as FQNEAQ (reference sequence). Trimming took 1 base from V and 7 from J; bases not matched to a gene: 5. There are 15 residues in the CDR3. Written as DNA, the CDR3 is TGTGCCAGCAGCTTAGATGGGACAGGGTTAAATGAGCAGTTCTTC. Protein product: CASSLDGTGLNEQFF.

The rearrangement uses TRBV2 and TRBJ1-5, with 7 bases that match TRBD1. The CDR3 has 14 amino acids. Germline loops: CDR1 SNHLY, CDR2 FYNNEI. V shed 3 bases and J 6 bases; nucleotides not matched to a gene: 5. The CDR3: CASSEEGAPQPQHF. The CDR3 DNA reads TGTGCCAGCAGTGAGGAGGGGGCTCCTCAGCCCCAGCATTTT.

J is TRBJ1-1 and V is TRBV19; D perhaps matches TRBD1 (5 bases). V lost 6 bases to trimming and J lost 6 bases, with 11 bases between them. Germline lookup yields CDR1 LNHDA and CDR2 SQIVND (reference sequence). The CDR3 runs 12 residues. The CDR3 spells CASRNWGPEAFF. The DNA of the CDR3 is TGTGCCAGTAGGAACTGGGGCCCTGAAGCTTTCTTT.

This clone showed up just once. This chain uses TRBV28 with TRBJ1-3; 8 bases fit TRBD1. The CDR3 length is 15 residues. Germline trimming cut 2 bases from V and 8 bases from J; bases unmatched to any gene: 8. CDR1 MDHEN and CDR2 SYDVKM come from the germline V gene. The CDR3 loop reads CASSLKSSGGYTIYF. CDR3 nucleotides: TGTGCCAGCAGTTTAAAGAGTTCAGGGGGCTACACCATATATTTT.

V usage is TRBV4-1 and J usage is TRBJ2-3; TRBD2 matches at 10 bases. The CDR3 runs to 16 residues. Germline CDR1 reads MGHRA; CDR2 reads YSYEKL. V lost 1 base, J lost 5 bases, and 6 bases stayed unmatched. CDR3 nucleotide sequence: TGCGCCAGCAGCCAAGGGATAGCGGGAGGTCAAGATACGCAGTATTTT. Encoded protein: CASSQGIAGGQDTQYF.

The rearrangement joins TRBV3-1 (or the pseudogene TRBV3-2) to TRBJ2-3; 8 bases are a match to TRBD2. The CDR3 sequence is 15 residues long. The junction had 3 bases not matched to a gene; V was cut back by 1 base and J by 3 bases. Germline lookup yields CDR1 LGHDT and CDR2 YNNKEL (reference sequence). The CDR3 region has the DNA TGTGCCAGCAGCCAAGCGGGAGGGGGGACAGATACGCAGTATTTT. Translation gives CASSQAGGGTDTQYF.

The rearrangement links TRBV29-1 to TRBJ2-1; D might be TRBD2 (5 bases). The CDR3 totals 15 residues. V was trimmed by 2 bases and J by 0 bases, leaving 11 bases between them. Per the germline V gene, CDR1 is SQVTM and CDR2 is ANQGSEA. CDR3 coding DNA: TGCAGCGTTGAAACTGGTCGGGGCTCCTACAATGAGCAGTTCTTC. This gives the protein CSVETGRGSYNEQFF.

This clone was detected only once. V and J are TRBV6-6 and TRBJ1-2; TRBD1 aligns across 8 bases. Germline CDR1 is MNHNY and CDR2 is SVGAGI (reference sequence). The CDR3 contains 15 residues. V shed 0 bases, J shed 8 bases, and the junction held 8 bases outside the gene matches. For the CDR3, the DNA is TGTGCCAGCAGTTACTCGAGTCAGGGGGCGTCAGGCTACACCTTC. It yields the protein CASSYSSQGASGYTF.

This sequence joins TRBV24-1 and TRBJ2-2; the D gene is possibly TRBD2 (5 bases). Trimming cost V 3 bases and J 3 bases, with 13 bases left between them. The CDR3 totals 16 residues. In germline, CDR1 is KGHDR, CDR2 SFDVKD. CDR3 sequence: CATSDPLGEDTGELFF. DNA of the CDR3: TGTGCCACCAGTGATCCGTTGGGAGAAGACACCGGGGAGCTGTTTTTT.

The sample holds a few counts of this clone. V usage is TRBV12-2 and J usage is TRBJ1-3. TRBV12-2 has pseudogene status. This CDR3 region has 16 residues. CDR3 protein: CASRGIGRGSGNTIYF. In nucleotides, the CDR3 is TGTGCAAGTCGCGGCATAGGACGGGGCTCTGGAAACACCATATATTTT.

The chain links TRBV4-2 to TRBJ1-3, with D perhaps TRBD1 (5 bases). The CDR3 contains 16 residues. Per the germline V gene, CDR1 is LGHNA and CDR2 is YNFKEQ. The V gene lost 3 bases and the J gene lost 2 bases, with 14 bases spanning the gap. The DNA of the CDR3 is TGTGCCAGCAGCCAGTACCCGGGGGGTGCTGGAAACACCATATATTTT. Amino acid sequence: CASSQYPGGAGNTIYF.

J is TRBJ1-3 and V is TRBV6-4; D gene uncertain. Trimming cost V 8 bases and J 8 bases, with 13 bases left between them. The CDR3 spans 12 residues. Germline lookup yields CDR1 MRHNA and CDR2 SNTAGT. DNA for the CDR3: TGTGCCAGCCGCAGAACGGGAGACACCATATATTTT. This translates into CASRRTGDTIYF.

This chain joins TRBV24-1 and TRBJ2-7, with 8 bases identical to TRBD2. The CDR3 totals 13 residues. Unmatched junction bases numbered 0, after V lost 4 bases and J lost 2 bases. The germline V gene encodes CDR1 KGHDR and CDR2 SFDVKD. Here the CDR3 DNA reads TGTGCCACCAGTGACGGGGGGGCCTACGAGCAGTACTTC. Amino acid sequence: CATSDGGAYEQYF.

This clone was seen only once. The genes are TRBV10-2 and TRBJ2-7, with TRBD1 identical over 7 bases. Germline-derived CDR1 and CDR2 are WSHSY and SAAADI. V gave up 3 bases and J gave up 6 bases; unmatched junction bases: 5. CDR3 length: 13 amino acids. CDR3 residues: CASSEQGSGEQYF. For the CDR3, the DNA is TGCGCCAGCAGTGAACAGGGGAGCGGCGAGCAGTACTTC.

The gene calls are TRBV9 and TRBJ2-7; D may be TRBD2 (6 bases). There are 15 residues in the CDR3. The V gene's germline CDR1 is SGDLS and CDR2 YYNGEE. Trimming took 0 bases from V and 3 from J, leaving 13 bases between them. The CDR3 loop is CASSVGGSGDYEQYF. As DNA, the CDR3 is TGTGCCAGCAGCGTAGGGGGTAGCGGAGACTACGAGCAGTACTTC.

This clone has just one count. The CDR3 region is CASSAGQSPYEQYF. CDR3 sequence (DNA): TGCGCCAGCAGCGCTGGACAGAGTCCCTACGAGCAGTACTTC. The J gene is TRBJ2-7, the V gene TRBV10-1; TRBD1 is a possible D gene (6 bases). Germline loops: CDR1 WNHNN, CDR2 SYGVQD (reference sequence). V lost 6 bases and J 2 bases, leaving 14 bases between the germline ends. This CDR3 has 14 residues.

The gene calls are TRBV19 and TRBJ1-2; TRBD1 matches at 7 bases. The CDR3 runs 13 residues. The V gene end was trimmed by 4 bases and the J gene end by 4 bases; junction bases not matched to a gene: 3. From germline, CDR1 is LNHDA and CDR2 SQIVND (reference sequence). The CDR3 coding sequence is TGTGCCAGTAGTACGGGACAGCGCTATGGCTACACCTTC. This codes for CASSTGQRYGYTF.

This clone was seen only once. V gene TRBV7-9 combines with J gene TRBJ2-1, with a possible D match to TRBD2 (6 bases). V dropped 3 bases and J dropped 7 bases, with 13 bases sitting between them. Germline assignment: CDR1 SEHNR and CDR2 FQNEAQ (reference sequence). The CDR3 length is 14 residues. The CDR3 coding sequence is TGTGCCAGCAGCTTTGGCGGGGTAAGAAATGAGCAGTTCTTC. Translation: CASSFGGVRNEQFF.

The chain links TRBV5-1 to TRBJ1-6; 8 nucleotides agree with TRBD1. The CDR3 is made up of 14 amino acids. The ends lost 4 bases at V and 7 bases at J; junction bases unmatched: 4. CDR1 is SGHRS and CDR2 is YFSETQ in the germline V gene. CDR3 loop: CASSSGQGNSPLHF. Here the CDR3 DNA reads TGCGCCAGCAGCAGTGGACAGGGAAATTCACCCCTCCACTTT.

This clone has a handful of counts. The chain carries TRBV6-2 or TRBV6-3 and TRBJ2-4, with D tentatively TRBD2 (6 bases). V was cut by 0 bases and J by 0 bases, with 18 bases left in between. The CDR3 is 19 amino acids. The germline gives CDR1 MNHEY, CDR2 SVGEGT. The CDR3 loop reads CASSYSNKTGVLAKNIQYF. In nucleotides, the CDR3 is TGTGCCAGCAGTTACTCGAATAAGACGGGGGTTTTAGCCAAAAACATTCAGTACTTC.

The CDR3 nucleotides read TGTGCCTGGAGTGTGAAACAGGCTCGCTCACCCCTCCACTTT. As protein: CAWSVKQARSPLHF. The chain joins TRBV30 to TRBJ1-6; D is possibly TRBD1 (5 bases). V was cut by 0 bases and J by 10 bases, with 13 bases left in between. Germline V gives CDR1 GTSNPN, CDR2 SVGIG (reference sequence). The CDR3 is 14 amino acids.

The chain links TRBV30 to TRBJ2-3; D unresolved. The V and J ends lost 4 bases and 2 bases respectively, with 4 bases between them. Germline V lookup: CDR1 GTSNPN, CDR2 SVGIG (reference sequence). The CDR3 sequence is 11 residues long. In DNA, the CDR3 is TGTGCCTGGACCCACACAGATACGCAGTATTTT. Amino acids: CAWTHTDTQYF. Using reference TRBV30 and TRBJ2-3 for the parts outside the CDR3, the full variable domain is SQTIHQWPATLVQPVGSPLSLECTVEGTSNPNLYWYRQAAGRGLQLLFYSVGIGQISSEVPQNLSASRPQDRQFILSSKKLLLSDSGFYLCAWTHTDTQYFGPGTRLTVL.